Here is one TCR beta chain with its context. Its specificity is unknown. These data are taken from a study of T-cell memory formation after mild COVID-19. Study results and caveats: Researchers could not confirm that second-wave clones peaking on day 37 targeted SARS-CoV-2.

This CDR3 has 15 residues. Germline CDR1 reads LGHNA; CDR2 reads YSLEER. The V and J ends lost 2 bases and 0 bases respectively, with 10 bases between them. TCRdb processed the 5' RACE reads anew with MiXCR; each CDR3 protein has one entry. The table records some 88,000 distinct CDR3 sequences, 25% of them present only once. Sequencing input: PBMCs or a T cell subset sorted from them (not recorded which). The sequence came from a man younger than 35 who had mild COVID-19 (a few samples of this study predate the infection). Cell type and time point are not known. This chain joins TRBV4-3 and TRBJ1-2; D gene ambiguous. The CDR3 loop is CASSQRTAANYGYTF. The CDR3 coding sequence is TGCGCCAGCAGCCAAAGGACGGCCGCTAACTATGGCTACACCTTC.